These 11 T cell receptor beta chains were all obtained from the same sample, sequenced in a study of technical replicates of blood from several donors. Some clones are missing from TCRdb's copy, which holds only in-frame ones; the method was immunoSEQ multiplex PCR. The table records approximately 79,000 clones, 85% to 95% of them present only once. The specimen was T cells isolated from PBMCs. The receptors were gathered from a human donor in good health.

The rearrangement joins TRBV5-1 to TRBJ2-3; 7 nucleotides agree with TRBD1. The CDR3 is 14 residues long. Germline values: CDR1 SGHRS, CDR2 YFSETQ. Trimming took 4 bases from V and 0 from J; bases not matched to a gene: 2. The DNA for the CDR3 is TGCGCCAGCAGCGGGGGACAGAGCACAGATACGCAGTATTTT. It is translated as CASSGGQSTDTQYF.

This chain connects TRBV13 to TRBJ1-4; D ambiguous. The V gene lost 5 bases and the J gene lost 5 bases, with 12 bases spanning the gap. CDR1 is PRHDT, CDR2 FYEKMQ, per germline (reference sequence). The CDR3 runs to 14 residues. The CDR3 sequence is CASSQPGKNEKLFF. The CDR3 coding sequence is TGTGCCAGCAGCCAACCGGGGAAGAATGAAAAACTGTTTTTT.

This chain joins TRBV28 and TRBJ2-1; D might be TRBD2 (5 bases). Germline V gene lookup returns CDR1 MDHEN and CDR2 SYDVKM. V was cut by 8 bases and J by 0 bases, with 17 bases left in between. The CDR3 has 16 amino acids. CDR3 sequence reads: CASGLLAWSSYNEQFF. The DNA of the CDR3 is TGTGCCAGCGGACTTCTAGCTTGGAGCTCCTACAATGAGCAGTTCTTC.

CDR3 amino acids: CASSATGGLTTNEKLFF. CDR3 in DNA: TGTGCCAGCAGCGCAACCGGGGGACTCACAACTAATGAAAAACTGTTTTTT. The chain links TRBV9 to TRBJ1-4; D might be TRBD1 (5 bases). This CDR3 spans 17 amino acids. The germline V gene has CDR1 SGDLS and CDR2 YYNGEE. V lost 3 bases to trimming and J lost 0 bases, with 15 bases between them.

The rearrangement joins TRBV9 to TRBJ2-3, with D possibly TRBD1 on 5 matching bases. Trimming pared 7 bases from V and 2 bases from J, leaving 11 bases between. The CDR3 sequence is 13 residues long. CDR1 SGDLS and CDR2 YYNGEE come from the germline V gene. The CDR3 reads CASGTGSTDTQYF. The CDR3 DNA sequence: TGTGCCAGCGGAACAGGTTCCACAGATACGCAGTATTTT.

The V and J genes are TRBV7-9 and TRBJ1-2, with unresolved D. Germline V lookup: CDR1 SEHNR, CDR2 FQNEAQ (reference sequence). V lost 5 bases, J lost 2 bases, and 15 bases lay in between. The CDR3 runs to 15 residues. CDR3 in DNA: TGTGCCAGCAGCCTCACCCCTGGGCAGAACTATGGCTACACCTTC. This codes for CASSLTPGQNYGYTF.

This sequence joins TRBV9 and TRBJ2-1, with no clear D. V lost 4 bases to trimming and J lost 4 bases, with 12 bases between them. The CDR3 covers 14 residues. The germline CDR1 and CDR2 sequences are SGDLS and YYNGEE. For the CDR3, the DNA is TGTGCCAGCAGCCTTTCGGAGCCTTACAATGAGCAGTTCTTC. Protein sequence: CASSLSEPYNEQFF.

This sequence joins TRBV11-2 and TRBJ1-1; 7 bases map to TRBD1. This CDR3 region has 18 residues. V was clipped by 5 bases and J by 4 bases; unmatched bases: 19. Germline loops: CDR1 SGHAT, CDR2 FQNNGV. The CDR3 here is CASSARIVDREGSTEAFF. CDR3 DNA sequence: TGTGCCAGCAGCGCACGAATTGTAGACAGGGAAGGGAGCACTGAAGCTTTCTTT.

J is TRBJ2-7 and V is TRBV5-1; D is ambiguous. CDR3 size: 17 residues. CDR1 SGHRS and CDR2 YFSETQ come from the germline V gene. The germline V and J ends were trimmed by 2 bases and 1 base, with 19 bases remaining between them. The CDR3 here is CASSLVTLDVASYEQYF. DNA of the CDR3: TGCGCCAGCAGCTTAGTAACCCTAGACGTCGCATCCTACGAGCAGTACTTC.

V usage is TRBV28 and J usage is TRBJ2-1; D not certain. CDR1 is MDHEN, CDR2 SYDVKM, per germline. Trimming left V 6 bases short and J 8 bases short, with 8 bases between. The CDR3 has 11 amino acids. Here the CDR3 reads CASSPLDEQFF. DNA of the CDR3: TGTGCCAGCAGCCCCCTCGATGAGCAGTTCTTC.

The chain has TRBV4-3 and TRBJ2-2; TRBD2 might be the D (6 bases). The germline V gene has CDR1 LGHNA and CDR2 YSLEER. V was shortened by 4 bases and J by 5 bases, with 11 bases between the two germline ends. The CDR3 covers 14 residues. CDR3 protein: CASSPGSETGELFF. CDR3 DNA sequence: TGCGCCAGCAGCCCCGGGAGCGAGACCGGGGAGCTGTTTTTT.